These T cell receptor beta chains were read from a single sample in a study of blood T cell repertoires in COVID-19. Profiled with immunoSEQ multiplex PCR; TCRdb holds only in-frame clones, not every one. The sample holds fewer than 350,000 clones, 88% seen once. The sequenced sample was PBMCs or T cells enriched from blood (not recorded which). Receptors were obtained from a woman aged 25 to 39 who had been exposed to COVID-19. Each CDR3 is given with its conserved first and last residue. The order of the fields is CDR3 protein, CDR3 DNA, V gene, D gene, CDR3 length, clone size, J gene. A D gene is named only where the DNA matches it firmly. Clone size is stated in some rows and not others, as once, few, many or a class when expanded.

CDR3: CAISERDRDGYTF; DNA: TGTGCCATCAGTGAGCGGGACAGGGACGGCTACACCTTC; V: TRBV10-3; D: TRBD1; length: 13; size: NA; J: TRBJ1-2
CDR3: CASRPGLGEGNEQFF; DNA: TGTGCCAGCAGGCCGGGACTAGGTGAGGGCAATGAGCAGTTCTTC; V: TRBV28; D: TRBD2; length: 15; size: NA; J: TRBJ2-1
CDR3: CASTVGTGAYGYTF; DNA: TGTGCCAGCACTGTGGGGACAGGGGCATATGGCTACACCTTC; V: TRBV9; D: TRBD1; length: 14; size: NA; J: TRBJ1-2
CDR3: CASSLELATNEKLFF; DNA: TGTGCCAGCAGCTTGGAACTTGCAACTAATGAAAAACTGTTTTTT; V: TRBV5-4; D: NA; length: 15; size: NA; J: TRBJ1-4
CDR3: CASSLASYGGGAYF; DNA: TGTGCCAGCAGCTTAGCCTCGTATGGAGGGGGGGCGTATTTT; V: TRBV7-2; D: NA; length: 14; size: NA; J: TRBJ2-3
CDR3: CAWSDPWREYEQYF; DNA: TGTGCCTGGAGTGACCCCTGGCGGGAGTACGAGCAGTACTTC; V: TRBV30; D: TRBD2; length: 14; size: NA; J: TRBJ2-7
CDR3: CASSSDTRHNEQFF; DNA: TGTGCCAGCAGCTCCGATACTAGGCACAATGAGCAGTTCTTC; V: TRBV7-9; D: NA; length: 14; size: NA; J: TRBJ2-1
CDR3: CASSLRNKGSTQYF; DNA: TGTGCCAGCAGTTTACGGAACAAAGGGAGCACGCAGTATTTT; V: TRBV27; D: NA; length: 14; size: NA; J: TRBJ2-3
CDR3: CASRRQGAQNTDTQYF; DNA: TGTGCCAGCAGACGACAGGGGGCACAAAACACAGATACGCAGTATTTT; V: TRBV7-6; D: TRBD1; length: 16; size: NA; J: TRBJ2-3
CDR3: CASGEQGLAWGNTIYF; DNA: TGTGCCAGCGGTGAGCAGGGCTTGGCCTGGGGAAACACCATATATTTT; V: TRBV5-6; D: NA; length: 16; size: NA; J: TRBJ1-3
CDR3: CASSQGRDRLYEQYF; DNA: TGTGCCAGCAGCCAAGGCCGGGACAGGCTCTACGAGCAGTACTTC; V: TRBV14; D: TRBD1; length: 15; size: NA; J: TRBJ2-7
CDR3: CASSLQGQGQDLGYTF; DNA: TGCGCCAGCAGCTTGCAAGGCCAGGGTCAAGACTTGGGCTACACCTTC; V: TRBV5-1; D: NA; length: 16; size: NA; J: TRBJ1-2
CDR3: CASSLPRNTQYF; DNA: TGTGCCAGCAGCTTACCCAGAAATACGCAGTATTTT; V: TRBV7-2; D: NA; length: 12; size: NA; J: TRBJ2-3
CDR3: CASSLAGGREQYF; DNA: TGCGCCAGCAGCTTGGCCGGGGGGAGGGAGCAGTACTTC; V: TRBV5-1; D: TRBD2; length: 13; size: NA; J: TRBJ2-7
CDR3: CAWRKPGQGPTEAFF; DNA: TGTGCCTGGAGAAAGCCGGGACAGGGGCCCACTGAAGCTTTCTTT; V: TRBV30; D: TRBD1; length: 15; size: NA; J: TRBJ1-1
CDR3: CASSEPGSAHEQFF; DNA: TGTGCCAGCTCAGAACCCGGGAGCGCCCATGAGCAGTTCTTC; V: TRBV18; D: NA; length: 14; size: NA; J: TRBJ2-1
CDR3: CAWSSGTGDSGNTIYF; DNA: TGTGCCTGGAGTTCGGGTACAGGGGACTCTGGAAACACCATATATTTT; V: TRBV30; D: TRBD1; length: 16; size: NA; J: TRBJ1-3
CDR3: CASKRGQGETQYF; DNA: TGTGCCAGTAAGCGGGGGCAGGGAGAGACCCAGTACTTC; V: TRBV19; D: TRBD2; length: 13; size: once; J: TRBJ2-5
CDR3: CATSGGRDSQNIQYF; DNA: TGTGCCACCAGTGGCGGACGGGACAGTCAAAACATTCAGTACTTC; V: TRBV24-1; D: TRBD1; length: 15; size: NA; J: TRBJ2-4
CDR3: CASSVVGGTGLRNEQFF; DNA: TGTGCCAGCAGCGTAGTAGGGGGAACAGGGCTACGGAATGAGCAGTTCTTC; V: TRBV9; D: NA; length: 17; size: NA; J: TRBJ2-1
CDR3: CASTLKSGGRETQYF; DNA: TGTGCCAGCACCCTGAAATCGGGGGGACGGGAGACCCAGTACTTC; V: TRBV27; D: TRBD2; length: 15; size: NA; J: TRBJ2-5
CDR3: CASSFAGDRREKLFF; DNA: TGTGCCAGCAGCTTCGCGGGGGACAGGAGGGAAAAACTGTTTTTT; V: TRBV7-9; D: TRBD1; length: 15; size: NA; J: TRBJ1-4
CDR3: CASSLDRGGGQPQHF; DNA: TGTGCCAGCAGCTTAGATCGCGGGGGTGGTCAGCCCCAGCATTTT; V: TRBV7-9; D: NA; length: 15; size: NA; J: TRBJ1-5
CDR3: CASSQDGGRGVSSNYGYTF; DNA: TGCGCCAGCAGCCAAGACGGCGGCAGGGGGGTGAGTTCTAACTATGGCTACACCTTC; V: TRBV4-1; D: TRBD1; length: 19; size: NA; J: TRBJ1-2
CDR3: CASSQDPEYEQYF; DNA: TGCGCCAGCAGCCAAGATCCGGAGTACGAGCAGTACTTC; V: TRBV4-1; D: NA; length: 13; size: few; J: TRBJ2-7
CDR3: CSARLAGGVGELFF; DNA: TGCAGCGCTCGACTAGCGGGAGGGGTCGGGGAGCTGTTTTTT; V: TRBV29-1; D: TRBD2; length: 14; size: NA; J: TRBJ2-2
CDR3: CASRPDRGHTEAFF; DNA: TGTGCCAGCAGACCTGACAGGGGACACACTGAAGCTTTCTTT; V: TRBV5-4; D: TRBD1; length: 14; size: NA; J: TRBJ1-1
CDR3: CATSRGNQPQHF; DNA: TGTGCCACCTCACGGGGTAATCAGCCCCAGCATTTT; V: TRBV2; D: NA; length: 12; size: NA; J: TRBJ1-5
CDR3: CASSAGQGFGYTF; DNA: TGTGCCAGCAGCGCGGGACAGGGGTTTGGCTACACCTTC; V: TRBV7-9; D: TRBD1; length: 13; size: NA; J: TRBJ1-2
CDR3: CASSLVAGETNEQYF; DNA: TGTGCCAGCAGCTTAGTAGCGGGAGAAACCAACGAGCAGTACTTC; V: TRBV7-9; D: TRBD2; length: 15; size: NA; J: TRBJ2-7
CDR3: CASSLDLGTGELKTQYF; DNA: TGTGCCAGCAGCTTAGATCTAGGGACAGGGGAGCTCAAGACCCAGTACTTC; V: TRBV11-3; D: TRBD1; length: 17; size: NA; J: TRBJ2-5
CDR3: CAQSLDTGGTDTQYF; DNA: TGTGCTCAAAGCCTGGATACAGGGGGCACAGATACGCAGTATTTT; V: TRBV12-5; D: TRBD1; length: 15; size: NA; J: TRBJ2-3
CDR3: CASSPGTYRAMGGYTF; DNA: TGTGCCAGCAGCCCCGGCACTTACAGGGCTATGGGTGGCTACACCTTC; V: TRBV7-6; D: NA; length: 16; size: NA; J: TRBJ1-2
CDR3: CASSPQQGNQETQYF; DNA: TGTGCCAGCAGTCCTCAACAGGGGAACCAAGAGACCCAGTACTTC; V: TRBV25-1; D: TRBD1; length: 15; size: NA; J: TRBJ2-5
CDR3: CASSPGGPGTDTQYF; DNA: TGTGCCAGCAGCCCCGGAGGGCCGGGCACAGATACGCAGTATTTT; V: TRBV7-3; D: NA; length: 15; size: NA; J: TRBJ2-3
CDR3: CASSRSGTVYGYTF; DNA: TGTGCCAGCAGCCGCTCCGGGACAGTCTATGGCTACACCTTC; V: TRBV3-1/TRBV3-2; D: TRBD1; length: 14; size: NA; J: TRBJ1-2
CDR3: CATHRGAVFSGELFF; DNA: TGTGCCACCCACAGGGGGGCGGTTTTCTCCGGGGAGCTGTTTTTT; V: TRBV28; D: TRBD1; length: 15; size: NA; J: TRBJ2-2
CDR3: CASSPRETQYF; DNA: TGTGCCAGCAGCCCTAGAGAGACCCAGTACTTC; V: TRBV5-8; D: NA; length: 11; size: NA; J: TRBJ2-5
CDR3: CASSAWAGDGYTF; DNA: TGTGCCAGCAGTGCCTGGGCAGGGGATGGCTACACCTTC; V: TRBV12-3/TRBV12-4; D: NA; length: 13; size: NA; J: TRBJ1-2
CDR3: CASSPGSGAGELFF; DNA: TGTGCCAGCTCACCGGGCTCCGGCGCCGGGGAGCTGTTTTTT; V: TRBV18; D: NA; length: 14; size: NA; J: TRBJ2-2
CDR3: CATSDAPQGAPLLSDGYTF; DNA: TGTGCCACCAGTGATGCCCCCCAGGGGGCTCCTCTTTTGTCTGATGGCTACACCTTC; V: TRBV24-1; D: TRBD1; length: 19; size: NA; J: TRBJ1-2